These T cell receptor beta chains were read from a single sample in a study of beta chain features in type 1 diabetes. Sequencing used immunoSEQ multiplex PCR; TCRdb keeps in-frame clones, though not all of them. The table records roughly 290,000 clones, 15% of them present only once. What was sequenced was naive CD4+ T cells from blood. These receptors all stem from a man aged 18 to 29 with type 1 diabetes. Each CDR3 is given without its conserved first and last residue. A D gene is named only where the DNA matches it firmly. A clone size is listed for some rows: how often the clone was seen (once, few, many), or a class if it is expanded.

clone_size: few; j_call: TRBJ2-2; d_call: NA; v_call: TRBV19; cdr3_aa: ASRGQGRVF
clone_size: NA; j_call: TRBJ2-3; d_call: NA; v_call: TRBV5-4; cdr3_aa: ASRGQGIADTQY
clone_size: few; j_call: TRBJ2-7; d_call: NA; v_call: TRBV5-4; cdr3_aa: ASSTRTVPAHEQY
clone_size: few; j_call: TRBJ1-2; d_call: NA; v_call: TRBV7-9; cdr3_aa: ASSPDTRFWGYT
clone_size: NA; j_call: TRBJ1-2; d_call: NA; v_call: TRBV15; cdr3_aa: ATSRIGDSYGYT
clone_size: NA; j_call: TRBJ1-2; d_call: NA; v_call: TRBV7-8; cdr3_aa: ASSLARQIYGYT
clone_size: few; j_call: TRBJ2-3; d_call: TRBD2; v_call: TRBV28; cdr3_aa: ASSLLGLAGATDTQY
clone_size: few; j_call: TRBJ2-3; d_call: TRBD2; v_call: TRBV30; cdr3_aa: AWSVRAVSGGAGTDTQY
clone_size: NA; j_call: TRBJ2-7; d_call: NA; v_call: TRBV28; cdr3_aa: ASSGHSGIYEQY
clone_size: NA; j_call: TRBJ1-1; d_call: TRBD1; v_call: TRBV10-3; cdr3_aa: AINLQGPGNTEAF
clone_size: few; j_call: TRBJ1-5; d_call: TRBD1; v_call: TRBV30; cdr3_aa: AWSADRDSNQPQH
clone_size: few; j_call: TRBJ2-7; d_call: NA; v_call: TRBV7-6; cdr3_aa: ASSSMLRGPLEQY
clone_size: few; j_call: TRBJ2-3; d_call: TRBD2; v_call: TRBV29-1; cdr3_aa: SVRTSGRPDTQY
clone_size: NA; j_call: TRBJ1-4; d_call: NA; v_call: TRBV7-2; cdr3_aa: ASSQTKGKLF
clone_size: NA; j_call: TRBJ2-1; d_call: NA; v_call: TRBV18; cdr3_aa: ASSPPGGYGNEQF
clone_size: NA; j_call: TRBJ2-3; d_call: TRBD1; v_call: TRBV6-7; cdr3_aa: ASSYPRQGMETDTQY
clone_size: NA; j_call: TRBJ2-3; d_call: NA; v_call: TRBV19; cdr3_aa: ASSIDRGDTQY
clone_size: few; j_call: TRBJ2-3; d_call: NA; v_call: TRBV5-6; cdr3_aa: ASSWTLGSDTQY
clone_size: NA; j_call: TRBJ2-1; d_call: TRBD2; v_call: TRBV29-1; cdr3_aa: SVGMGGRDEQF
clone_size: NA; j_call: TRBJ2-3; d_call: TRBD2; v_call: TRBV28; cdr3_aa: AGQRGGSPDTQY
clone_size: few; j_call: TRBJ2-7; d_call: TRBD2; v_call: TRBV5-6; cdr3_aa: ASSLVAGAIYEQY
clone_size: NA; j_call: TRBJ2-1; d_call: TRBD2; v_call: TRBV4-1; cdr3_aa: ASSHGRVAGENEQF
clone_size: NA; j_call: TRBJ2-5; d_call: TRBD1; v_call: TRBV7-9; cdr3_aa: ASSRDRGYQETQY
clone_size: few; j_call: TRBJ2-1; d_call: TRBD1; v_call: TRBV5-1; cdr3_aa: ASSLVMGDRGLGSSYNEQF
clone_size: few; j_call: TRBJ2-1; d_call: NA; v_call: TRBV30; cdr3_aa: AWSVPLYRVTYNEQF
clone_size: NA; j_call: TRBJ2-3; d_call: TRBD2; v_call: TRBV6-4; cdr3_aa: ASSDPPSGGFTDTQY
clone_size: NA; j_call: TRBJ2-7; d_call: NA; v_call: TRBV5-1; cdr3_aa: ASNREGEQY
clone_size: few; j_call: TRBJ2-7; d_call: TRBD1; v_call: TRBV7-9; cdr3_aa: ASSRTGQSYEQY
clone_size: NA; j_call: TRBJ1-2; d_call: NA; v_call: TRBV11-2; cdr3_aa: ASSLDLGKHYGYT
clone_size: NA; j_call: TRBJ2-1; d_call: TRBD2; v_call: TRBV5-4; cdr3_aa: ASSLVRAGGTNEQF
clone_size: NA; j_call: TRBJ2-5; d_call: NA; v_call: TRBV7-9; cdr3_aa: ASSLFQATYQETQY
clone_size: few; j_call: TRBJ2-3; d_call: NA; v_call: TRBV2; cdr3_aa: ASNRAPSGDTQY
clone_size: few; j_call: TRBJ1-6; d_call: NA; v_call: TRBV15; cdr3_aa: ATSRDVRGGSPLH
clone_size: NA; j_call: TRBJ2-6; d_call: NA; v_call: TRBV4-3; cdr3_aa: ASSQGTYSGANVLT
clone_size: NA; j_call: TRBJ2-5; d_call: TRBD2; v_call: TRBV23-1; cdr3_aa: ASSQSANLGTSGGLSRLETQY
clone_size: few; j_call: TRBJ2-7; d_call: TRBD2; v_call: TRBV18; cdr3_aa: ASSLGTSGSSGHEQY
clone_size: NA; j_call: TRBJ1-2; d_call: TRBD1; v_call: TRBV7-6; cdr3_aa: ASSPRDRSSGGYT
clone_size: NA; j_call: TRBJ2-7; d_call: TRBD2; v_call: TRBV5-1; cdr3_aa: ASSLDSGGNYEQY
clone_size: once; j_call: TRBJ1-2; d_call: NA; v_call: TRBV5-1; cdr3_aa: ASSLGQLDGYT
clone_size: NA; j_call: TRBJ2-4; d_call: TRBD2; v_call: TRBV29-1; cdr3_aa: STDGGGAKNIQY
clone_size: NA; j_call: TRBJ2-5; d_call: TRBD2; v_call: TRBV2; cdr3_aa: ASTRLAAFQETQY
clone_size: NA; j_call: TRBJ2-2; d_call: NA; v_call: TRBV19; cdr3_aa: ASSIVGDRVL
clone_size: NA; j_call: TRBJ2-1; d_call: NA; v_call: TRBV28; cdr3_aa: ASSLSRGREPYNEQF
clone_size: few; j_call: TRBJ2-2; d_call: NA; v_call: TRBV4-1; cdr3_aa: ASSHGGNTGELF
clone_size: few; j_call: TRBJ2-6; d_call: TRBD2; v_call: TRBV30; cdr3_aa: ATTTSGTSGANVLT
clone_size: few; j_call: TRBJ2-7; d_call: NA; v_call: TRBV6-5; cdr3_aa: ASSGLRFVHEQY
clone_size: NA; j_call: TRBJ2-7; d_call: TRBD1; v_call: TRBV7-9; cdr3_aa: ASSRTGDFSEQY
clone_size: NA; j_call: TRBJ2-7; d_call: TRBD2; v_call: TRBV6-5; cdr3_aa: ASQRLAGTSYEQY
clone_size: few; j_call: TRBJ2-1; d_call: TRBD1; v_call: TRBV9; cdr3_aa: ASSILQGNEQF
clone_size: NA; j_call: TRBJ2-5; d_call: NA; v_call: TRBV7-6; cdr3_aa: ASSLVTQETQY
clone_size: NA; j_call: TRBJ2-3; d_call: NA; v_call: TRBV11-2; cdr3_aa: ASSPQSDTQY
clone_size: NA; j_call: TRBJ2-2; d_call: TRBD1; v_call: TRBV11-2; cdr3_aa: ASGQGRGELF
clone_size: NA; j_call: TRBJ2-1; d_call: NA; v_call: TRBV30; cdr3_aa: AWMGGEQF
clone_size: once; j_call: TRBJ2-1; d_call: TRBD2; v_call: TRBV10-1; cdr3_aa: ASSPPGLDEQF